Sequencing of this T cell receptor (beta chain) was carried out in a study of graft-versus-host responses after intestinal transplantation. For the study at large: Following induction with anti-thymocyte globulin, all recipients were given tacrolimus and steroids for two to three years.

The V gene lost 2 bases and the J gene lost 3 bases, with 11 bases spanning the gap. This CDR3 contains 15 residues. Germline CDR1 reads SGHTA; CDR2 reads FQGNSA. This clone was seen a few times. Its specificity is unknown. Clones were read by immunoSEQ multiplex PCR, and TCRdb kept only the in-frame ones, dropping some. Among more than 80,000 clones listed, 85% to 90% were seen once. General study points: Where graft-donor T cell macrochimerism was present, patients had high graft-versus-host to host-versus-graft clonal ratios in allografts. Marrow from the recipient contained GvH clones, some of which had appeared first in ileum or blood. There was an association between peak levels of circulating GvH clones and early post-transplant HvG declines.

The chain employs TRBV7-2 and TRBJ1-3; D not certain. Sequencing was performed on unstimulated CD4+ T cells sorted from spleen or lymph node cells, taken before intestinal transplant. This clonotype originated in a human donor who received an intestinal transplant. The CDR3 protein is CASSLSGSDGNTIYF. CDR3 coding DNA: TGTGCCAGCAGCTTATCGGGGTCAGATGGAAACACCATATATTTT.